The clone carrying this TCR beta chain came up a few times. Its antigen is not known. This sample was taken from a study of T cell repertoires in cytomegalovirus infection. V shed 7 bases, J shed 4 bases, and the junction held 6 bases outside the gene matches. The length of the CDR3 is 14 residues. Germline values: CDR1 LNHDA, CDR2 SQIVND (reference sequence). TCRdb used MiXCR to reprocess the reads, holding one entry per CDR3 protein. The sample includes about 920,000 distinct CDR3 sequences, roughly 30% seen only once; the top ten take under 15%. This clonotype was obtained from a human donor in good health (CMV status not recorded). Some clones in this sample may be carry-over from other donors' samples. The material was cultured CD8+ T cells from PBMCs, obtained from culture after CMV antigen stimulation. The chain links TRBV19 to TRBJ1-2; 10 positions agree with TRBD1. In DNA form, the CDR3 reads TGTGCCAGTACCCCCGGGACAGGGGTCTATGGCTACACCTTC. Its protein is CASTPGTGVYGYTF.